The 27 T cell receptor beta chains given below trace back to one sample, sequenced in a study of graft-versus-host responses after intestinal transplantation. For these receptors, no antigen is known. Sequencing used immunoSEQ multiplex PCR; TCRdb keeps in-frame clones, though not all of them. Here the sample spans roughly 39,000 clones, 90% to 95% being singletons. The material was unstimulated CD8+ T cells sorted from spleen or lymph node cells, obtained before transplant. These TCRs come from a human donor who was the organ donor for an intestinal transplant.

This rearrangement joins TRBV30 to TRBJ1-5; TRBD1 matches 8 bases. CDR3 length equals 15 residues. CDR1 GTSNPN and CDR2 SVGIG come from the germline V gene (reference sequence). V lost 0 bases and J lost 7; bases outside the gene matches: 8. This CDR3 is CAWSVRGQGIQPQHF. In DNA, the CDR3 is TGTGCCTGGAGTGTACGTGGACAGGGAATCCAGCCCCAGCATTTT.

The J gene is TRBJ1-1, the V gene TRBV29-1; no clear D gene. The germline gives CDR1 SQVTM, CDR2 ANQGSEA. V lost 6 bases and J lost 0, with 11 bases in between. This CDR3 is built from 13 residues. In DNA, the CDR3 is TGCAGCGTGGCGGGTGGGCTGAACACTGAAGCTTTCTTT. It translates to CSVAGGLNTEAFF.

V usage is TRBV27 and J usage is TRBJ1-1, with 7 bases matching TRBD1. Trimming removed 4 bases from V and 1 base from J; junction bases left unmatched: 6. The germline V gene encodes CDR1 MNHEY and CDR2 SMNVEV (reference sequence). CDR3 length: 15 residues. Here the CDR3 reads CASSSTGSPNTEAFF. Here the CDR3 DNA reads TGTGCCAGCAGTTCGACAGGGTCGCCGAACACTGAAGCTTTCTTT.

CDR3 sequence (DNA): TGCGCCAGCAGCCCCATCTGGGCCTATAATTCACCCCTCCACTTT. The encoded protein is CASSPIWAYNSPLHF. The rearrangement links TRBV4-3 to TRBJ1-6, with D uncertain. The CDR3 extends over 15 amino acids. Germline V CDR1 and CDR2: LGHNA, YSLEER. V was pared by 4 bases and J by 2 bases, with 9 bases between.

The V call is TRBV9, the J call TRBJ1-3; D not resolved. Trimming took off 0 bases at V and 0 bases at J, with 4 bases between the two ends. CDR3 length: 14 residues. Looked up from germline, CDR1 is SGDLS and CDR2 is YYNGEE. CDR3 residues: CASSVDSSGNTIYF. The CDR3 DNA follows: TGTGCCAGCAGCGTAGACAGCTCTGGAAACACCATATATTTT. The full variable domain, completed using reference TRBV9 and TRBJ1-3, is DSGVTQTPKHLITATGQRVTLRCSPRSGDLSVYWYQQSLDQGLQFLIQYYNGEERAKGNILERFSAQQFPDLHSELNLSSLELGDSALYFCASSVDSSGNTIYFGEGSWLTVV.

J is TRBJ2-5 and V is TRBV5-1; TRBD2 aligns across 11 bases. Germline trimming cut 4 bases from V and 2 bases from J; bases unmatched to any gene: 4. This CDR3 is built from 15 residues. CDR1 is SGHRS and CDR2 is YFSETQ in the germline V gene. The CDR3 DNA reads TGCGCCAGCAGCCCTCTAGCGGGGGGACAAGAGACCCAGTACTTC. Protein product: CASSPLAGGQETQYF.

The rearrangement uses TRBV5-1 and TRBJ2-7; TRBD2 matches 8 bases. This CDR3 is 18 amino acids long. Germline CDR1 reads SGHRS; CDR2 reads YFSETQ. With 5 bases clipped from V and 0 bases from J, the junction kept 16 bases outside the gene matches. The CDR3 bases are TGCGCCAGCAGTTGGGGTATATCGGGGGGGCACAGCTCCTACGAGCAGTACTTC. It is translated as CASSWGISGGHSSYEQYF.

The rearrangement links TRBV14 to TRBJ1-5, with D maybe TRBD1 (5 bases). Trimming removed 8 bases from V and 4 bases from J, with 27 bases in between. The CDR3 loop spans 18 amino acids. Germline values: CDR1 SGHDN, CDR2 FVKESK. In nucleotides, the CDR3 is TGTGCCAGCCTCGCCAGAGGGGTTCCGGTTCAGGAAAATCAGCCCCAGCATTTT. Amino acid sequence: CASLARGVPVQENQPQHF. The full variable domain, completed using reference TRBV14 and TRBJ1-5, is EAGVTQFPSHSVIEKGQTVTLRCDPISGHDNLYWYRRVMGKEIKFLLHFVKESKQDESGMPNNRFLAERTGGTYSTLKVQPAELEDSGVYFCASLARGVPVQENQPQHFGDGTRLSIL.

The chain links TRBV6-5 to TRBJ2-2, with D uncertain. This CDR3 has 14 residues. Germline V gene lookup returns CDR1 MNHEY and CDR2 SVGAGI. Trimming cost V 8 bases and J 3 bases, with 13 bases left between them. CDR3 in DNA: TGTGCCAGCTACCCCATGGCGGACACCGGGGAGCTGTTTTTT. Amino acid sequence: CASYPMADTGELFF.

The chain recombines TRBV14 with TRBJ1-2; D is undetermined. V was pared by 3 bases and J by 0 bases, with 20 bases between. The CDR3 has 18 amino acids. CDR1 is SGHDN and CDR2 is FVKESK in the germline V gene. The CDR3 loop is CASSQSTRNSMSNYGYTF. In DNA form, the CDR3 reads TGTGCCAGCAGCCAGTCAACCCGGAACAGTATGTCTAACTATGGCTACACCTTC.

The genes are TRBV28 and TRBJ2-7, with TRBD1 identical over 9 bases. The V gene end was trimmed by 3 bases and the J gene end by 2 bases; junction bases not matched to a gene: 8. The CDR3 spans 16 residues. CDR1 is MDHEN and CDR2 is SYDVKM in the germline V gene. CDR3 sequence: CASSFPDRGGTYEQYF. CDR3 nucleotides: TGTGCCAGCAGTTTCCCGGACAGGGGTGGCACCTACGAGCAGTACTTC.

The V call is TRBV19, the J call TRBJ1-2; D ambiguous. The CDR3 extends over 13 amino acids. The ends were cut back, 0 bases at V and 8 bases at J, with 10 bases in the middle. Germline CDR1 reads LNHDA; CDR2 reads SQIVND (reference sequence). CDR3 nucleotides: TGTGCCAGTAGTATAGATGGCGCCGGGGGCTACACCTTC. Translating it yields CASSIDGAGGYTF.

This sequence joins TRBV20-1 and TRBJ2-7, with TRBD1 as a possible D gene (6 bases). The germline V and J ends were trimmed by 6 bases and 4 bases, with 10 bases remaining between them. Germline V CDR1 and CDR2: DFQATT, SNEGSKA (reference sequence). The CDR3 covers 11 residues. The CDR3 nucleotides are TGCAGTGCCCAAACAGGGTACGAGCAGTACTTC. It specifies CSAQTGYEQYF.

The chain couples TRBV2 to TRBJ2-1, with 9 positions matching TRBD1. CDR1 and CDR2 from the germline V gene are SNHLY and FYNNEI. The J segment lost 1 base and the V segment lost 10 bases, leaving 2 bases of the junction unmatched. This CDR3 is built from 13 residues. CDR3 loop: CATDRGSYNEQFF. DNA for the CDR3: TGTGCCACCGACAGGGGGTCCTACAATGAGCAGTTCTTC.

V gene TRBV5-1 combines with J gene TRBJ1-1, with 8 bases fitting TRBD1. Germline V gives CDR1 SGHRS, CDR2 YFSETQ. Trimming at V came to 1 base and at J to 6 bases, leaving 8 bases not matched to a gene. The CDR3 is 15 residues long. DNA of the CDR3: TGCGCCAGCAGCTTGTTGCAGGGGGCCGGCTCTGAAGCTTTCTTT. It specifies CASSLLQGAGSEAFF.

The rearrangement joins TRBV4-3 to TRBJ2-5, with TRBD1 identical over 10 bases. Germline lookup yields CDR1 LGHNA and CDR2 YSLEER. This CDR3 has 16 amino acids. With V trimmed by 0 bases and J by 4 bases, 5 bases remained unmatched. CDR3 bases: TGCGCCAGCAGCCAAGATAGGACAGGGGGGTCAGAGACCCAGTACTTC. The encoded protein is CASSQDRTGGSETQYF.

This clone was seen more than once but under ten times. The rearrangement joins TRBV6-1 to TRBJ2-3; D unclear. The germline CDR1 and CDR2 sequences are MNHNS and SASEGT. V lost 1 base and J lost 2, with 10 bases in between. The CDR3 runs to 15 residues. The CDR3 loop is CASSEELVFTDTQYF. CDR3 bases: TGTGCCAGCAGTGAAGAGCTAGTTTTCACAGATACGCAGTATTTT.

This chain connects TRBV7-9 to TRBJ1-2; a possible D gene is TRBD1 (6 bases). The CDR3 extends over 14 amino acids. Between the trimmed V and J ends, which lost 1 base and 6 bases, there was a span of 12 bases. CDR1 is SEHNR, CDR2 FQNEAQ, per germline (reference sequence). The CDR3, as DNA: TGTGCCAGCAGCTTAGGGCCAGGGGTGGATGGCTACACCTTC. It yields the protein CASSLGPGVDGYTF.

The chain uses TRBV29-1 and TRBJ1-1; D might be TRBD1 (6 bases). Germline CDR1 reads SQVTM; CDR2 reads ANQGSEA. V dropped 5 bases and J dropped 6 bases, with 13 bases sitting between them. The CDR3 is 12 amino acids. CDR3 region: CSVPGVDSEAFF. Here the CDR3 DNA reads TGCAGCGTTCCAGGGGTGGATTCTGAAGCTTTCTTT.

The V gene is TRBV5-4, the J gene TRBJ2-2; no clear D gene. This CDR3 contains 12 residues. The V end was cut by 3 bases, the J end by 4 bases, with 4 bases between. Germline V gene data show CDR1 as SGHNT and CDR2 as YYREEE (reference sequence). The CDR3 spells CASSSSTGELFF. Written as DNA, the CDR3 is TGTGCCAGCAGCTCTAGCACCGGGGAGCTGTTTTTT.

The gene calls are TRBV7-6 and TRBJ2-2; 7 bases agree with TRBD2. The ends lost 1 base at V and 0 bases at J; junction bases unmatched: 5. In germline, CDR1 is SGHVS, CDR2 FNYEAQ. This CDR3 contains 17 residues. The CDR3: CASSLVLADANTGELFF. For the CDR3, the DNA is TGTGCCAGCAGCTTAGTCCTAGCGGACGCGAACACCGGGGAGCTGTTTTTT.

The CDR3 DNA is TGTGCCAGCAGAACAGGGGTTGGCAATCAGCCCCAGCATTTT. As protein: CASRTGVGNQPQHF. The rearrangement uses TRBV27 and TRBJ1-5, with TRBD1 matching over 7 bases. Germline V CDR1 and CDR2: MNHEY, SMNVEV (reference sequence). The CDR3 extends over 14 amino acids. Unmatched junction bases numbered 4, after V lost 6 bases and J lost 2 bases.

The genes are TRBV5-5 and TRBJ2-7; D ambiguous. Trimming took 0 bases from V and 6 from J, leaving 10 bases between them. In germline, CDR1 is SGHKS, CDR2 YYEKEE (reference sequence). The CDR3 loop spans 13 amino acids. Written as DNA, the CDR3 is TGTGCCAGCAGCTTGGGGGGTTCCGGCGAGCAGTACTTC. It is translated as CASSLGGSGEQYF. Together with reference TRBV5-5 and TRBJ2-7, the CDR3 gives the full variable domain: DAGVTQSPTHLIKTRGQQVTLRCSPISGHKSVSWYQQVLGQGPQFIFQYYEKEERGRGNFPDRFSARQFPNYSSELNVNALLLGDSALYLCASSLGGSGEQYFGPGTRLTVT.

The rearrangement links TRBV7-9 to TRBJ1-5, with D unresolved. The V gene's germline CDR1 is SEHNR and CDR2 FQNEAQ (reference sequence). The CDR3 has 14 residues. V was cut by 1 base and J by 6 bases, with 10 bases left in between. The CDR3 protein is CASSLGSGGQPQHF. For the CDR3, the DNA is TGTGCCAGCAGCTTAGGTTCGGGAGGTCAGCCCCAGCATTTT.

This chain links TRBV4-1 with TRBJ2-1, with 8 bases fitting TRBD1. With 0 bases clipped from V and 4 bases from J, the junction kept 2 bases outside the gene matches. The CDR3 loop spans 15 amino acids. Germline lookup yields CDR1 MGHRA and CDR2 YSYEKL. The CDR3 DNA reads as TGCGCCAGCAGCCAAGAGAGGACAGGGTACAATGAGCAGTTCTTC. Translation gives CASSQERTGYNEQFF.

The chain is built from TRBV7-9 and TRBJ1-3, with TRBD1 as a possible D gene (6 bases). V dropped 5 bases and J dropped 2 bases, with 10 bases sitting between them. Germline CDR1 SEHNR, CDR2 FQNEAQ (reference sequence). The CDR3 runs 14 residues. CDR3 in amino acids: CASSPTGTGNTIYF. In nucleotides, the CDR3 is TGTGCCAGCAGCCCCACAGGGACTGGAAACACCATATATTTT.

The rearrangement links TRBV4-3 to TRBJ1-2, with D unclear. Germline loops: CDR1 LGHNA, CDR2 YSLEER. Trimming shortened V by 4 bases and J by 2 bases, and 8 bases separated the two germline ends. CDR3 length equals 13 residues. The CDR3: CASSPVENYGYTF. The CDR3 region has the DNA TGCGCCAGCAGCCCCGTTGAAAACTATGGCTACACCTTC.